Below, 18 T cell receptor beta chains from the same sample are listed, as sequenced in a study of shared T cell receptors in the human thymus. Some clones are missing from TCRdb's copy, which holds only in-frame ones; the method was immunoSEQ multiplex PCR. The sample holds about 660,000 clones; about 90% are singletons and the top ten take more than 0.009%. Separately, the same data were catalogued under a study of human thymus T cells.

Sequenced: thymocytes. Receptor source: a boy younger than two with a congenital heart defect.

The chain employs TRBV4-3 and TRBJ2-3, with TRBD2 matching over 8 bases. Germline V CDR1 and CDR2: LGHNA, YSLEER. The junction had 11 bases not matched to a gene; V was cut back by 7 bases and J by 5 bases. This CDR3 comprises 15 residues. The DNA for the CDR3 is TGCGCCAGCAAACCGGCTACTAGCGGAGGAGATACGCAGTATTTT. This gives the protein CASKPATSGGDTQYF.

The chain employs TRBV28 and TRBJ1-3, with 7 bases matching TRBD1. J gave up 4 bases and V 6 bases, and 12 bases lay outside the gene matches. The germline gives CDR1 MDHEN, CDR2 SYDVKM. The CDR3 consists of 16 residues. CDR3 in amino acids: CASRLLRGLGGNTIYF. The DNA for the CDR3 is TGTGCCAGCAGGCTCCTTAGGGGGCTCGGGGGAAACACCATATATTTT.

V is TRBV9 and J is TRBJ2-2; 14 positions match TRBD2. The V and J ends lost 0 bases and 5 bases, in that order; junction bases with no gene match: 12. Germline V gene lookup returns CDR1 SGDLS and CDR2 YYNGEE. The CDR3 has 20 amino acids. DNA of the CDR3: TGTGCCAGCAGCGTAGAGGGGGGACTAGCGGGAGACGAGGGTACCGGGGAGCTGTTTTTT. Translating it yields CASSVEGGLAGDEGTGELFF.

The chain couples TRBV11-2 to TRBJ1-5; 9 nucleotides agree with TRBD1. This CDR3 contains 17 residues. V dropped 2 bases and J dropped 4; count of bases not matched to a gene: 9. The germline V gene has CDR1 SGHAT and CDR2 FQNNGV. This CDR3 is CASSLTPGQGANQPQHF. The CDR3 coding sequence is TGTGCCAGCAGCTTAACGCCGGGACAGGGAGCTAATCAGCCCCAGCATTTT.

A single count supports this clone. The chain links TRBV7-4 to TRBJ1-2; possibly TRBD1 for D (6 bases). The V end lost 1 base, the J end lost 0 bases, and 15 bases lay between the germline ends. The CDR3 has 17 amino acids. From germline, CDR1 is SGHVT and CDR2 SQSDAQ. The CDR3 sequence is CASSLVGQPISNYGYTF. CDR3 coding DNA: TGTGCCAGCAGCTTAGTAGGACAGCCGATCTCTAACTATGGCTACACCTTC.

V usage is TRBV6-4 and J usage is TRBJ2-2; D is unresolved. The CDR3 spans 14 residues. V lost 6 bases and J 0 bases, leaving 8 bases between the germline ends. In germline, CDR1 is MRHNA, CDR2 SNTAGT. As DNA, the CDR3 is TGTGCCAGCAGCGTTAACTCGAACACCGGGGAGCTGTTTTTT. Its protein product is CASSVNSNTGELFF.

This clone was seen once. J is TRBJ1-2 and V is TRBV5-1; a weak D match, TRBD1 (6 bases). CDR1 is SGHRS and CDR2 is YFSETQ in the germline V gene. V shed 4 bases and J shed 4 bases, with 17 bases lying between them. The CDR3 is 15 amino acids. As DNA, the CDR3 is TGCGCCAGCAGCCGTACAGGGAAACACGGCTATGGCTACACCTTC. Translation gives CASSRTGKHGYGYTF.

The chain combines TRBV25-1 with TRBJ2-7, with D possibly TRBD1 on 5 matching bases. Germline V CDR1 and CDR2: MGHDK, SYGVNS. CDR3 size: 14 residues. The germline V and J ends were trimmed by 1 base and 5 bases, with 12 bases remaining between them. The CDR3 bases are TGTGCCAGCAGTGAATCCAGGGATCATCACGAGCAGTACTTC. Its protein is CASSESRDHHEQYF.

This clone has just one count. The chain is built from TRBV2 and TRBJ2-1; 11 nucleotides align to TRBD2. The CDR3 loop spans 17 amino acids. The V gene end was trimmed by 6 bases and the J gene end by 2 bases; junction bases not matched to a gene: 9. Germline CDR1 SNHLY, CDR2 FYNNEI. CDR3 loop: CASRTGLAGLTYNEQFF. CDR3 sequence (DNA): TGTGCCAGCAGAACTGGACTAGCGGGTCTGACCTACAATGAGCAGTTCTTC.

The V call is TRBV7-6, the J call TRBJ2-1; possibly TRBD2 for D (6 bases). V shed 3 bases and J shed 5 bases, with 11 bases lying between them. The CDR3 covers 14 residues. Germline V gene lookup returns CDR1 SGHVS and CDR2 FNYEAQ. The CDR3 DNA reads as TGTGCCAGCAGCTTCCACGGGAGCAACAATGAGCAGTTCTTC. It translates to CASSFHGSNNEQFF.

This CDR3 is CASSPAGGAKETQYF. The CDR3 DNA reads TGTGCCAGCAGCCCAGCGGGAGGGGCAAAAGAGACCCAGTACTTC. This chain links TRBV6-4 with TRBJ2-5; 10 bases are shared with TRBD2. The V gene end was trimmed by 6 bases and the J gene end by 3 bases; junction bases not matched to a gene: 7. Germline V CDR1 and CDR2: MRHNA, SNTAGT. The CDR3 length is 15 residues.

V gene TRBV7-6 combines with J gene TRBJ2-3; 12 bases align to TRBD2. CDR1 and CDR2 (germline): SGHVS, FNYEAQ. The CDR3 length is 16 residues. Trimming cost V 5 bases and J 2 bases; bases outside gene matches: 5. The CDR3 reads CASSPGLAGFTDTQYF. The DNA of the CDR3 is TGTGCCAGCAGCCCCGGACTAGCGGGATTCACAGATACGCAGTATTTT.

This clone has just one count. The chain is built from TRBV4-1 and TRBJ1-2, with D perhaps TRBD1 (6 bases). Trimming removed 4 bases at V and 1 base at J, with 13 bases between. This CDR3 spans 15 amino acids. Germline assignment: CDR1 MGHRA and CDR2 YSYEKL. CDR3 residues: CASSLKQGFNYGYTF. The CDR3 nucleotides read TGCGCCAGCAGCCTAAAACAGGGTTTTAACTATGGCTACACCTTC.

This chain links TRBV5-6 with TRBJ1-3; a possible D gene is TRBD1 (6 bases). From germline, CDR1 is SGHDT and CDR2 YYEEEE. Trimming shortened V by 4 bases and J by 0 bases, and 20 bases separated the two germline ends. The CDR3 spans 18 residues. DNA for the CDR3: TGTGCCAGCAGCAACACTTCGACAGGCAATCTCTCTGGAAACACCATATATTTT. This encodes CASSNTSTGNLSGNTIYF.

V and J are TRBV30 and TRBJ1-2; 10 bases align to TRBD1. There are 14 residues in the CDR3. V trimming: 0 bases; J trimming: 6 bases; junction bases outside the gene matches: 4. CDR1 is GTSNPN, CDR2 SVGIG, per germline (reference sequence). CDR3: CAWSVQTGGHGYTF. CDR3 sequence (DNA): TGTGCCTGGAGTGTACAGACAGGGGGCCATGGCTACACCTTC.

The CDR3 sequence is CASKPAGGVTLIAKNIQYF. Here the CDR3 DNA reads TGTGCCAGCAAACCTGCAGGGGGCGTCACCCTCATAGCCAAAAACATTCAGTACTTC. The chain has TRBV27 and TRBJ2-4, with 8 nucleotides matching TRBD1. The CDR3 runs to 19 residues. Germline V lookup: CDR1 MNHEY, CDR2 SMNVEV (reference sequence). The V gene end was trimmed by 7 bases and the J gene end by 0 bases; junction bases not matched to a gene: 17.

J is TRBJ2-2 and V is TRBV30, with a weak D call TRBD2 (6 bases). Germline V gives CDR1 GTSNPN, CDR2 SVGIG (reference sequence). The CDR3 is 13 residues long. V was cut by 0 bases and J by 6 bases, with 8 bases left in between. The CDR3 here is CAWSVRGSGELFF. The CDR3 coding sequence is TGTGCCTGGAGTGTACGGGGGTCCGGGGAGCTGTTTTTT.

This chain's CDR3 is CASNDRKVIRQPQHF. The DNA of the CDR3 is TGCGCCAGCAATGACAGGAAGGTCATACGTCAGCCCCAGCATTTT. This chain connects TRBV23-1 to TRBJ1-5, with TRBD1 as a possible D gene (6 bases). TRBV23-1 is annotated as an ORF whose role is uncertain. There are 15 residues in the CDR3. Trimming cost V 7 bases and J 6 bases, with 19 bases left between them.